This T cell receptor (beta chain) is drawn from a study of blood T cell repertoires in COVID-19. In this sample, this clone turned up a few times. Produced via immunoSEQ multiplex PCR; TCRdb's table is partial and in-frame only. The data show over 110,000 clones, roughly 88% seen once. CDR3 size: 17 residues. Trimming stripped 4 bases from V and 0 bases from J, with 16 bases between. In germline, CDR1 is MNHEY, CDR2 SMNVEV (reference sequence). The receptor was derived from a human donor in a cohort sampled during active COVID-19. The sample consisted of peripheral blood. The V gene is TRBV27, the J gene TRBJ2-4; D uncertain. This chain's CDR3 is CASSSSSLILAKNIQYF. As DNA, the CDR3 is TGTGCCAGCAGTTCCAGTAGCCTAATACTAGCCAAAAACATTCAGTACTTC.